These 14 T cell receptor beta chains were all obtained from the same sample, sequenced in a study of identical twins. TCRdb recomputed calls from the 5' RACE reads with MiXCR, one row per CDR3 protein. Among 640,000 or so distinct CDR3 sequences listed, around 6% were seen once. Material for sequencing was naive T cells sorted from blood. These receptors were taken from a man younger than 35 in good health.

This clonotype has a count of ten or more. V usage is TRBV2 and J usage is TRBJ2-5, with 10 bases matching TRBD2. This CDR3 has 13 residues. Trimming at V came to 8 bases and at J to 10 bases, leaving 10 bases not matched to a gene. Looked up from germline, CDR1 is SNHLY and CDR2 is FYNNEI. The CDR3 nucleotides are TGTGCCAGCCAAAAGGGGCTAGCGGGAGTCCAGTACTTC. Translated: CASQKGLAGVQYF.

The genes are TRBV6-4 and TRBJ2-2; a weak D match, TRBD2 (5 bases). CDR1 MRHNA and CDR2 SNTAGT come from the germline V gene. The ends were cut back, 5 bases at V and 1 base at J, with 8 bases in the middle. The CDR3 has 14 residues. The CDR3 sequence is CASSTRENTGELFF. Written as DNA, the CDR3 is TGTGCCAGCAGTACTCGGGAGAACACCGGGGAGCTGTTTTTT.

This clonotype appeared a few times. This rearrangement joins TRBV25-1 to TRBJ2-2, with D perhaps matching TRBD2 (6 bases). The V end was cut by 8 bases, the J end by 10 bases, with 14 bases between. The germline gives CDR1 MGHDK, CDR2 SYGVNS. The CDR3 loop spans 12 amino acids. The CDR3 sequence: CASQEGNAELFF. Here the CDR3 DNA reads TGTGCCAGCCAGGAGGGAAACGCGGAGCTGTTTTTT.

The chain is built from TRBV14 and TRBJ1-3; unclear D gene. V shed 5 bases and J shed 5 bases, with 16 bases lying between them. This CDR3 is 15 amino acids long. Germline V gene lookup returns CDR1 SGHDN and CDR2 FVKESK. CDR3 coding DNA: TGTGCCAGCAGCGCAGACAACCCCCTGAGAAACACCATATATTTT. Its translation is CASSADNPLRNTIYF.

The gene calls are TRBV24-1 and TRBJ1-2; TRBD1 is a possible D gene (5 bases). The germline gives CDR1 KGHDR, CDR2 SFDVKD. The CDR3 contains 13 residues. V was shortened by 0 bases and J by 4 bases, with 5 bases between the two germline ends. CDR3 loop: CATSDLDSYGYTF. CDR3 coding DNA: TGTGCCACCAGTGATTTGGACAGCTATGGCTACACCTTC.

The table lists this clonotype with many counts. The J gene is TRBJ1-4, the V gene TRBV5-1, with D possibly matching TRBD1 (6 bases). V was cut by 4 bases and J by 3 bases, with 16 bases left in between. CDR1 and CDR2 from the germline V gene are SGHRS and YFSETQ. The CDR3 loop spans 16 amino acids. CDR3 sequence: CASSPTWGPANEKLFF. The CDR3 region has the DNA TGCGCCAGCAGCCCTACATGGGGGCCAGCTAATGAAAAACTGTTTTTT.

Ten or more counts support this clonotype. The CDR3 nucleotides are TGCAGTGCTAGCTCTGATTCTAGCGGGAGAGGATACGAGCAGTACGTC. It yields the protein CSASSDSSGRGYEQYV. V gene TRBV20-1 combines with J gene TRBJ2-7; 10 bases align to TRBD2. Germline CDR1 reads DFQATT; CDR2 reads SNEGSKA (reference sequence). CDR3 length: 16 amino acids. Trimming cost V 3 bases and J 4 bases; bases outside gene matches: 12.

The chain recombines TRBV7-9 with TRBJ2-7; 10 bases map to TRBD1. The junction had 11 bases not matched to a gene; V was cut back by 4 bases and J by 2 bases. The germline CDR1 and CDR2 sequences are SEHNR and FQNEAQ (reference sequence). This CDR3 region has 17 residues. CDR3 amino acids: CASSSGQRQGAPYEQYF. The CDR3 bases are TGTGCCAGCAGCTCCGGCCAACGACAGGGGGCCCCCTACGAGCAGTACTTC.

This clonotype has at least ten counts. The V gene is TRBV27, the J gene TRBJ2-7; possibly TRBD2 for D (5 bases). Deletions cut 4 bases from V and 0 bases from J, with 13 bases between. The CDR3 covers 15 residues. Germline values: CDR1 MNHEY, CDR2 SMNVEV (reference sequence). The CDR3 is CASSYAPGSSYEQYF. Written as DNA, the CDR3 is TGTGCCAGCAGTTACGCCCCGGGGTCCTCCTACGAGCAGTACTTC.

The chain carries TRBV4-2 and TRBJ2-2; the match to TRBD2 covers 7 bases. CDR1 and CDR2 (germline): LGHNA, YNFKEQ. Trimming took 2 bases from V and 3 from J; bases not matched to a gene: 9. The CDR3 runs 17 residues. CDR3: CASSQFWEGPHTGELFF. The CDR3, as DNA: TGTGCCAGCAGCCAATTTTGGGAGGGCCCTCACACCGGGGAGCTGTTTTTT.

The chain links TRBV7-2 to TRBJ2-7; no reliable D call. Germline V gives CDR1 SGHTA, CDR2 FQGNSA. There are 14 residues in the CDR3. V was shortened by 5 bases and J by 1 base, with 12 bases between the two germline ends. The CDR3 nucleotides are TGTGCCAGCAGCCTTTCTAAAAGATCCTACGAGCAGTACTTC. This codes for CASSLSKRSYEQYF. The full variable domain, with the rest looked up from reference TRBV7-2 and TRBJ2-7, is GAGVSQSPSNKVTEKGKDVELRCDPISGHTALYWYRQSLGQGLEFLIYFQGNSAPDKSGLPSDRFSAERTGGSVSTLTIQRTQQEDSAVYLCASSLSKRSYEQYFGPGTRLTVT.

This clonotype showed up many times. The chain recombines TRBV12-3 or TRBV12-4 with TRBJ2-3; 8 nucleotides align to TRBD1. The CDR3 extends over 14 amino acids. Trimming took 7 bases from V and 2 from J; bases not matched to a gene: 5. The CDR3, as DNA: TGTGCCAGCACTGTGACAGGGGACACAGATACGCAGTATTTT. This encodes CASTVTGDTDTQYF.

V usage is TRBV4-3 and J usage is TRBJ2-2; D possibly corresponds to TRBD2 (6 bases). The CDR3 is 12 amino acids. Trimming removed 0 bases at V and 14 bases at J, with 10 bases between. Per the germline V gene, CDR1 is LGHNA and CDR2 is YSLEER. DNA of the CDR3: TGCGCCAGCAGCCAAGAAGCCGGGAGTCTGTTTTTT. It yields the protein CASSQEAGSLFF.

This clonotype has a handful of counts. This chain joins TRBV19 and TRBJ2-3; no firm D call. The CDR3 is 15 amino acids. The ends were cut back, 5 bases at V and 4 bases at J, with 16 bases in the middle. Germline CDR1 reads LNHDA; CDR2 reads SQIVND (reference sequence). CDR3 nucleotides: TGTGCCAGTAGTCCATTGGGCGCATCAGCAGATACGCAGTATTTT. It translates to CASSPLGASADTQYF.